The sequence of this TCR beta chain was determined in a study of shared clonotypes between healthy human individuals. Study results and caveats: A reduction in generation probabilities was seen for non-shared clonotypes relative to those shared by all four donors.

Germline loops: CDR1 SGDLS, CDR2 YYNGEE. V was clipped by 3 bases and J by 4 bases, with 11 bases between them. The CDR3 spans 15 residues. Naive CD8 populations comprised CD45RO-negative cells positively selected for CCR7, excluding terminally differentiated effector memory CD45RA+ cells. As to this clone: Its antigen is unknown.

Profiled with immunoSEQ multiplex PCR; TCRdb holds only in-frame clones, not every one. In the table there are roughly 2.1 million clones, about 92% of which are singletons. The clonotype comes from a young man in good health. Some clones in this sample may be carry-over from other donors' samples. The specimen was naive CD8+ T cells from PBMCs. The chain is built from TRBV9 and TRBJ2-6; D not certain. DNA of the CDR3: TGTGCCAGCAGCGAAATGGCCCGAGGGGCCAACGTCCTGACTTTC. The encoded protein is CASSEMARGANVLTF. The variable domain in full, completed from reference TRBV9 and TRBJ2-6, reads DSGVTQTPKHLITATGQRVTLRCSPRSGDLSVYWYQQSLDQGLQFLIQYYNGEERAKGNILERFSAQQFPDLHSELNLSSLELGDSALYFCASSEMARGANVLTFGAGSRLTVL.